This T cell receptor beta chain was recovered during a study of blood T cell repertoires in COVID-19. Germline loops: CDR1 LGHNA, CDR2 YSLEER. This CDR3 has 15 amino acids. J gave up 3 bases and V 1 base, and 4 bases lay outside the gene matches. Clones were sequenced by immunoSEQ multiplex PCR, and TCRdb holds only the in-frame ones, with some missing. The sample lists about 440,000 clones, nearly 90% occurring once. The sequence was obtained from a young woman with acute COVID-19. What was sequenced was PBMCs or T cells enriched from blood (not recorded which). J is TRBJ2-3 and V is TRBV4-3, with 7 positions matching TRBD2. The CDR3 protein is CASSQGGGETDTQYF. CDR3 coding DNA: TGCGCCAGCAGCCAAGGCGGGGGTGAGACAGATACGCAGTATTTT.